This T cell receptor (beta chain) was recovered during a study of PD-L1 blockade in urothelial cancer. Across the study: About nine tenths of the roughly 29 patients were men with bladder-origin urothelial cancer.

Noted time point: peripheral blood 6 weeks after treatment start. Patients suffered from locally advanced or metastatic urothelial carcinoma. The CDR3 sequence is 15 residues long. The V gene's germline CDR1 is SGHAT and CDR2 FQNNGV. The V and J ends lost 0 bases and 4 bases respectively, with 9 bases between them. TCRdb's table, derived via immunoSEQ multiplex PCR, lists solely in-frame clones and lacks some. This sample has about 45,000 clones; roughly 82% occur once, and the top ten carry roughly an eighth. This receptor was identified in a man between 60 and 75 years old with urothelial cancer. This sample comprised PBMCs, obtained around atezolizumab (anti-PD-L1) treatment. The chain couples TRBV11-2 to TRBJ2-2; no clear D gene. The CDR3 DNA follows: TGTGCCAGCAGCTTAGACCCACCGGGCACCGGGGAGCTGTTTTTT. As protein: CASSLDPPGTGELFF.